This T cell receptor beta chain appears in the sequencing data of a study of metastatic and nonmetastatic thyroid tumors. Using MiXCR, TCRdb re-called clones from the PCR reads. This sample has some 19,000 clones, with more than 20% found just once. Germline V gene sequence: CDR1 SEHNR, CDR2 FQNEAQ (reference sequence). V lost 5 bases and J 2 bases, leaving 15 bases between the germline ends. This CDR3 comprises 15 residues. This clone was observed many times. Thyroid surgery was preceded by no treatment in any patient. The source is a male donor with papillary thyroid cancer or a benign thyroid nodule (not recorded which). Some clones in this sample may be carry-over from other donors' samples. Sample: blood. The chain recombines TRBV7-9 with TRBJ2-5, with D perhaps matching TRBD2 (7 bases). This CDR3 is CASSPRGRGQETQYF. The CDR3 DNA reads TGTGCCAGCAGCCCCCGGGGGAGGGGGCAAGAGACCCAGTACTTC.